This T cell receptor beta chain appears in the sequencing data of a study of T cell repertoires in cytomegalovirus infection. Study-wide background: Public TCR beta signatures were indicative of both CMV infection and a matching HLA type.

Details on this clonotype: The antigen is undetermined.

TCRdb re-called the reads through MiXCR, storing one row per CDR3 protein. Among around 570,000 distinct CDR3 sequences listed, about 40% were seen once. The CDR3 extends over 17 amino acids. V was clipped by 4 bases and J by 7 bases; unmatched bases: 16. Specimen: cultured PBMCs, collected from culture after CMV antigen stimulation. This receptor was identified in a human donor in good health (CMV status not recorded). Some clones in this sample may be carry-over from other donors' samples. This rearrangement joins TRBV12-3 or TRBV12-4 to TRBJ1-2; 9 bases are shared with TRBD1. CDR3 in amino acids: CASSWLNSGTGNPGYTF. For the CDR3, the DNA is TGTGCCAGCAGTTGGCTCAATTCCGGGACAGGGAATCCTGGCTACACCTTC.